Below are 18 T cell receptor beta chains sequenced from a single sample in a study of control samples from healthy donors and cancer patients. The repertoire was sequenced with immunoSEQ multiplex PCR; TCRdb's copy has only in-frame clones and lacks some. Of around 77,000 clones in the sample, 80% to 95% were seen once. The material sequenced was blood. These TCRs come from a woman aged 55-75 years in good health.

The chain carries TRBV6-5 and TRBJ2-5; the match to TRBD1 covers 7 bases. V lost 8 bases and J lost 5; bases outside the gene matches: 8. CDR3 length: 13 amino acids. CDR1 is MNHEY, CDR2 SVGAGI, per germline. The CDR3 reads CASRQGSGETQYF. The CDR3 bases are TGTGCCAGCCGACAGGGTTCGGGGGAGACCCAGTACTTC.

This clone appeared a single time. The chain links TRBV28 to TRBJ1-1; 7 bases are a match to TRBD1. This CDR3 spans 15 amino acids. After removal of 7 bases from V and 0 bases from J, the junction contained 8 bases not matched to a gene. The V gene's germline CDR1 is MDHEN and CDR2 SYDVKM. The CDR3 loop reads CASKQGGGLNTEAFF. In nucleotides, the CDR3 is TGTGCCAGCAAACAGGGAGGGGGCTTGAACACTGAAGCTTTCTTT.

The rearrangement links TRBV7-9 to TRBJ1-4; the D is unclear. This CDR3 contains 14 residues. Germline V gene data show CDR1 as SEHNR and CDR2 as FQNEAQ (reference sequence). V was pared by 2 bases and J by 8 bases, with 12 bases between. The CDR3 region is CASSLRILGEKLFF. In DNA form, the CDR3 reads TGTGCCAGCAGCTTACGGATCTTGGGAGAAAAACTGTTTTTT.

This sequence joins TRBV27 and TRBJ2-5; TRBD2 might be the D (7 bases). The CDR3 loop spans 16 amino acids. In germline, CDR1 is MNHEY, CDR2 SMNVEV (reference sequence). The V end lost 6 bases, the J end lost 1 base, and 18 bases lay between the germline ends. CDR3: CASRRKGGFPQETQYF. The CDR3 nucleotides read TGTGCCAGCAGACGAAAGGGGGGGTTCCCCCAAGAGACCCAGTACTTC.

V gene TRBV10-2 combines with J gene TRBJ2-3; 7 positions agree with TRBD2. The V gene's germline CDR1 is WSHSY and CDR2 SAAADI. The CDR3 is 15 residues long. V shed 4 bases and J 4 bases; nucleotides not matched to a gene: 8. CDR3: CASSGWGGSSDTQYF. In nucleotides, the CDR3 is TGCGCCAGCAGTGGGTGGGGCGGGAGCTCAGATACGCAGTATTTT.

V usage is TRBV7-9 and J usage is TRBJ2-1, with 7 bases that match TRBD1. CDR3 size: 16 residues. The V segment lost 0 bases and the J segment 1 base; nucleotides outside the gene matches: 3. CDR1 is SEHNR and CDR2 is FQNEAQ in the germline V gene (reference sequence). The CDR3 region has the DNA TGTGCCAGCAGCTTAGCCGCAGGGGGTTCCTACAATGAGCAGTTCTTC. Translated: CASSLAAGGSYNEQFF.

The chain is built from TRBV27 and TRBJ2-5, with TRBD2 matching 13 bases. The V segment lost 5 bases and the J segment 4 bases; nucleotides outside the gene matches: 16. This CDR3 is built from 19 residues. Germline loops: CDR1 MNHEY, CDR2 SMNVEV (reference sequence). The CDR3 is CASSPLPSTSGRARETQYF. The CDR3, as DNA: TGTGCCAGCAGTCCCCTCCCTTCAACTAGCGGGAGGGCCAGAGAGACCCAGTACTTC.

The CDR3 region is CASIRGFDEKLFF. CDR3 DNA: TGTGCCAGCATCAGGGGTTTTGATGAAAAACTGTTTTTT. The V gene is TRBV2, the J gene TRBJ1-4, with a tentative D call TRBD1 (6 bases). The CDR3 has 13 residues. V was shortened by 7 bases and J by 6 bases, with 12 bases between the two germline ends. CDR1 and CDR2 (germline): SNHLY, FYNNEI.

This clone has more than one count but fewer than ten. The sample has other DNA sequences that encode this CDR3 too. The chain is built from TRBV19 and TRBJ2-2; 10 bases are shared with TRBD2. The CDR3 has 17 amino acids. CDR1 is LNHDA, CDR2 SQIVND, per germline (reference sequence). V gave up 0 bases and J gave up 4 bases; unmatched junction bases: 5. DNA for the CDR3: TGTGCCAGTAGTATAGATTCAGCGGGAGGGGGCACCGGGGAGCTGTTTTTT. Its protein product is CASSIDSAGGGTGELFF.

The rearrangement links TRBV18 to TRBJ2-3; 12 bases map to TRBD1. The trim removed 0 bases at V and 4 bases at J, leaving 2 bases unmatched. Per the germline V gene, CDR1 is KGHSH and CDR2 is LQKENI. The CDR3 has 16 amino acids. CDR3 sequence: CASSPPGTGGADTQYF. CDR3 in DNA: TGTGCCAGCTCACCACCAGGGACAGGGGGCGCAGATACGCAGTATTTT. Based on the CDR3 plus reference TRBV18 and TRBJ2-3, the full variable domain is NAGVMQNPRHLVRRRGQEARLRCSPMKGHSHVYWYRQLPEEGLKFMVYLQKENIIDESGMPKERFSAEFPKEGPSILRIQQVVRGDSAAYFCASSPPGTGGADTQYFGPGTRLTVL.

This chain links TRBV19 with TRBJ2-7, with TRBD2 identical over 8 bases. With V trimmed by 3 bases and J by 0 bases, 4 bases remained unmatched. There are 15 residues in the CDR3. The germline V gene has CDR1 LNHDA and CDR2 SQIVND (reference sequence). DNA for the CDR3: TGTGCCAGTAGTATTGCTAGCGGGCGCTCCTACGAGCAGTACTTC. Translating gives CASSIASGRSYEQYF. The whole variable domain, remainder taken from reference TRBV19 and TRBJ2-7, is DGGITQSPKYLFRKEGQNVTLSCEQNLNHDAMYWYRQDPGQGLRLIYYSQIVNDFQKGDIAEGYSVSREKKESFPLTVTSAQKNPTAFYLCASSIASGRSYEQYFGPGTRLTVT.

Only one count was recorded for this clone. The chain employs TRBV2 and TRBJ1-3, with D hard to call. The germline V gene has CDR1 SNHLY and CDR2 FYNNEI. The CDR3 covers 16 residues. V was shortened by 3 bases and J by 5 bases, with 17 bases between the two germline ends. CDR3 coding DNA: TGTGCCAGCAGTGATGAGTCATCCGTTCGCCGAAACACCATATATTTT. Translating gives CASSDESSVRRNTIYF.

The chain combines TRBV28 with TRBJ1-5; TRBD1 agrees at 9 bases. The CDR3 is 15 residues long. The V segment lost 7 bases and the J segment 6 bases; nucleotides outside the gene matches: 10. Germline values: CDR1 MDHEN, CDR2 SYDVKM. CDR3 DNA sequence: TGTGCCAGCATTCCCAGGGGACAGGGTTTTCAGCCCCAGCATTTT. It codes for CASIPRGQGFQPQHF.

This sequence joins TRBV7-9 and TRBJ2-7; perhaps TRBD2 as D (6 bases). Between the trimmed V and J ends, which lost 1 base and 3 bases, there was a span of 13 bases. Germline V CDR1 and CDR2: SEHNR, FQNEAQ (reference sequence). The CDR3 is 15 residues long. CDR3 loop: CASSLDAGQVYEQYF. The CDR3 DNA sequence: TGTGCCAGCAGCTTAGATGCGGGGCAGGTCTACGAGCAGTACTTC.

The rearrangement links TRBV6-1 to TRBJ2-1; D is unresolved. Trimming left V 1 base short and J 9 bases short, with 13 bases between. This CDR3 contains 14 residues. CDR1 is MNHNS, CDR2 SASEGT, per germline. In DNA, the CDR3 is TGTGCCAGCAGTGAAGTCGGCCTTTCCACTGAGCAGTTCTTC. Amino acids: CASSEVGLSTEQFF.

The chain combines TRBV7-2 with TRBJ2-1, with 7 positions matching TRBD1. In germline, CDR1 is SGHTA, CDR2 FQGNSA. The V and J ends lost 6 bases and 2 bases, in that order; junction bases with no gene match: 13. The CDR3 is 17 residues long. CDR3 sequence (DNA): TGTGCCAGCAGTCCACCAGGGGGACACCTAACCTACAATGAGCAGTTCTTC. Translated, it gives CASSPPGGHLTYNEQFF. The full variable domain, in which reference TRBV7-2 and TRBJ2-1 provide the parts outside the CDR3, is GAGVSQSPSNKVTEKGKDVELRCDPISGHTALYWYRQSLGQGLEFLIYFQGNSAPDKSGLPSDRFSAERTGGSVSTLTIQRTQQEDSAVYLCASSPPGGHLTYNEQFFGPGTRLTVL.

The chain uses TRBV7-6 and TRBJ2-2; D uncertain. The CDR3 is made up of 16 amino acids. The V and J ends lost 5 bases and 2 bases respectively, with 15 bases between them. The germline CDR1 and CDR2 sequences are SGHVS and FNYEAQ. This CDR3 is CASSQRNLLNTGELFF. The CDR3 DNA sequence: TGTGCCAGCAGCCAACGAAACCTTCTCAACACCGGGGAGCTGTTTTTT.

The chain has TRBV27 and TRBJ1-1; TRBD1 aligns across 7 bases. Germline V gives CDR1 MNHEY, CDR2 SMNVEV (reference sequence). V shed 4 bases, J shed 1 base, and the junction held 6 bases outside the gene matches. CDR3 size: 15 residues. The CDR3 nucleotides read TGTGCCAGCAGTTCCTCGGGACAGAGGAACACTGAAGCTTTCTTT. It specifies CASSSSGQRNTEAFF.